This T cell receptor beta chain was sequenced during a study of CXCR3-negative and CXCR3-positive naive CD8 T cells. A note on this clonotype: As yet, its antigen is unknown.

Study observations and caveats: In CXCR3-positive naive cells, the TRB CDR3s were more hydrophobic than in CXCR3-negative naive cells.

cDNA libraries for TRB were generated by 5' RACE incorporating UMI labels. TCRdb reprocessed the 5' RACE reads and stores each CDR3 protein as one record, lacking DNA. The listing records roughly 50,000 distinct CDR3 sequences. Germline CDR1 is SGHTA and CDR2 is FQGTGA. The length of the CDR3 is 14 residues. The TCR comes from a human donor in good health. Some clones in this sample may be carry-over from other donors' samples. Sequencing input: naive CXCR3+ CD8+ T cells from blood. Subset in this sample: CD45RO-CCR7+CD27+CD95- naive CD8+ T cells expressing CXCR3 (TNR3+). The chain has TRBV7-3 and TRBJ1-1. CDR3 sequence: CASSSPDLNTEAFF.